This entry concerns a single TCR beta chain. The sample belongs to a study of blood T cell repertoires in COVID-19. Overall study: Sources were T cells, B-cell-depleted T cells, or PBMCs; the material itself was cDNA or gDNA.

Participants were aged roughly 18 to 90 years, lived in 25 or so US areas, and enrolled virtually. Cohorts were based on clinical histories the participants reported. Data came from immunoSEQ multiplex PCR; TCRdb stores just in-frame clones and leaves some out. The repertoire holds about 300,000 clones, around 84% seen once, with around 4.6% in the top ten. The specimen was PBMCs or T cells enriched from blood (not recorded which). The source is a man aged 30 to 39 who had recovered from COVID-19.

The CDR3 spells CASSLFQGLNTEAFF. The CDR3 nucleotides are TGTGCCAGCAGCTTGTTTCAGGGTTTGAACACTGAAGCTTTCTTT. The V and J genes are TRBV5-6 and TRBJ1-1; D is perhaps TRBD1 (5 bases). V was shortened by 1 base and J by 0 bases, with 10 bases between the two germline ends. Germline V gene sequence: CDR1 SGHDT, CDR2 YYEEEE. The CDR3 covers 15 residues. Using reference TRBV5-6 and TRBJ1-1 for the parts outside the CDR3, the full variable domain is DAGVTQSPTHLIKTRGQQVTLRCSPKSGHDTVSWYQQALGQGPQFIFQYYEEEERQRGNFPDRFSGHQFPNYSSELNVNALLLGDSALYLCASSLFQGLNTEAFFGQGTRLTVV.